Here is one T cell receptor beta chain with its context. Antigen unknown. TCRdb's table, derived via immunoSEQ multiplex PCR, lists solely in-frame clones and lacks some. Of 95,000 to 150,000 clones in the sample, 85% to 90% were seen once. The source of the sample is a study of T cell responses to AZD1222 COVID-19 vaccine. General study results and limits: Spike-specific TCR repertoires showed rising breadth and depth after two AZD1222 doses. Reportedly, nearly half the spike-specific TCRs target unmutated variant regions. Every sample of the repertoires postdated the peak T cell response.

The specimen was peripheral blood, collected on day 0 of AZD1222 vaccination. This TCR was sampled from an adult in good health.

The DNA for the CDR3 is TGTGCCAGCGCCCCCAACAGGGGGGGTTCGTCAAGGGAGCAGTTCTTC. Encoded protein: CASAPNRGGSSREQFF. The chain is built from TRBV6-6 and TRBJ2-1, with D maybe TRBD1 (8 bases). There are 16 residues in the CDR3. Trimming took 8 bases from V and 10 from J, leaving 27 bases between them. Per the germline V gene, CDR1 is MNHNY and CDR2 is SVGAGI (reference sequence).